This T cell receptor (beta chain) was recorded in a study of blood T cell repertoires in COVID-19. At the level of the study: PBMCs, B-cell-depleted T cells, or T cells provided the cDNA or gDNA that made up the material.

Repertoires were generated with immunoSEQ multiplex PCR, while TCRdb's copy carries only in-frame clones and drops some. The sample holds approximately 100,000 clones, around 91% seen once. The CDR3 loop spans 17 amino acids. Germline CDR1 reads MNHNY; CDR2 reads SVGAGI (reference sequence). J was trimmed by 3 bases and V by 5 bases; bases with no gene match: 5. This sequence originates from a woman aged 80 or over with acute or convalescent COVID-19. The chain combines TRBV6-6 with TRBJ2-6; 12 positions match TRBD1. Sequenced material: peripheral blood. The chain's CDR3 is CASSQGQGALGANVLTF. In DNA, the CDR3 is TGTGCCAGCAGTCAGGGACAGGGGGCGCTTGGGGCCAACGTCCTGACTTTC.